This TCR beta chain was obtained from a study of cytomegalovirus exposure and HLA in healthy donors. Study-wide points: Later on, an analysis tied approximately 15,000 TCR beta sequences to HLA alleles at 0.05 false discovery rate.

As for this clone: As yet, its antigen is unknown.

Amplification used 60 Vbeta primers and 13 Jbeta primers. Profiled with immunoSEQ multiplex PCR; TCRdb holds only in-frame clones, not every one. The table lists around 150,000 clones, 75% to 85% of them singletons. The V end lost 3 bases, the J end lost 10 bases, and 10 bases lay between the germline ends. The CDR3 sequence is 13 residues long. CDR1 is SNHLY, CDR2 FYNNEI, per germline. The chain employs TRBV2 and TRBJ1-6; possibly TRBD1 for D (6 bases). The sequencing sample was made of PBMCs. The origin of this receptor is a male donor in good health and CMV-seropositive. The CDR3 DNA reads as TGTGCCAGCAGTGATAACAGGGAATCACCCCTCCACTTT. Protein sequence: CASSDNRESPLHF.